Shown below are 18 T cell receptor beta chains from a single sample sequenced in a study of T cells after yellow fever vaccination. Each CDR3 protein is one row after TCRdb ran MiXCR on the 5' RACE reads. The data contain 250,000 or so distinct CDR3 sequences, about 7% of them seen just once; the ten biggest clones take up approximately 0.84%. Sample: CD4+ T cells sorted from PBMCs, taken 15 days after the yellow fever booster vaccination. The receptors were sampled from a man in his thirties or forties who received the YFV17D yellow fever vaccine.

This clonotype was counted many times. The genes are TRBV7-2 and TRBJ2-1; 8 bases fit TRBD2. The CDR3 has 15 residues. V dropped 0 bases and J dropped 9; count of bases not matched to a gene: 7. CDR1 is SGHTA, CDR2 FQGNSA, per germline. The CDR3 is CASSLAPGLVGEQFF. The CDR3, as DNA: TGTGCCAGCAGCTTAGCTCCGGGACTAGTCGGTGAGCAGTTCTTC.

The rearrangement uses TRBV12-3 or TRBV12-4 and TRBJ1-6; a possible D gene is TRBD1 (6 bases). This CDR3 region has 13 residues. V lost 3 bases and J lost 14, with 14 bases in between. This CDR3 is CASSFGGGGALHF. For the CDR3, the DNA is TGTGCCAGCAGTTTCGGGGGAGGGGGGGCCCTCCACTTT.

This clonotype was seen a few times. CDR3 nucleotide sequence: TGTGCCACCAGCAGAGATTCTGCTAGCTGGGAGACCCAGTACTTC. Translated, it gives CATSRDSASWETQYF. V usage is TRBV15 and J usage is TRBJ2-5, with a tentative D call TRBD2 (5 bases). The CDR3 runs to 15 residues. The V end was cut by 0 bases, the J end by 5 bases, with 13 bases between. Per the germline V gene, CDR1 is LNHNV and CDR2 is YYDKDF (reference sequence).

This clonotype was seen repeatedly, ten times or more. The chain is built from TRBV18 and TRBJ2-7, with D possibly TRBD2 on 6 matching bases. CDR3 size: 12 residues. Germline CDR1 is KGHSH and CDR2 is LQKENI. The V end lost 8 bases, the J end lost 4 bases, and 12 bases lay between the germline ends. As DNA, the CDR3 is TGTGCCAGCAGCCCCGGAGGGTACGAGCAGTACTTC. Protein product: CASSPGGYEQYF.

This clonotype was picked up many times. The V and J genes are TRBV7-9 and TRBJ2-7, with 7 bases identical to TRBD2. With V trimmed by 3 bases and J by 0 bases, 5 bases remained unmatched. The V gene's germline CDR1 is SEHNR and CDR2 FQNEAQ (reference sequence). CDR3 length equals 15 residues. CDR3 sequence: CASSLLGRSSYEQYF. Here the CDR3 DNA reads TGTGCCAGCAGCTTGCTCGGGAGGTCCTCCTACGAGCAGTACTTC.

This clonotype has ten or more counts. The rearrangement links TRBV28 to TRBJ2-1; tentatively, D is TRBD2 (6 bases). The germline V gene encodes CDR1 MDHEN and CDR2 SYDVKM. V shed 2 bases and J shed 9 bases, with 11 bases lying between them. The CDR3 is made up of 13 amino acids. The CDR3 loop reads CASSLAGRSEQFF. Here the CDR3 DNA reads TGTGCCAGCAGTTTAGCGGGAAGGAGTGAGCAGTTCTTC.

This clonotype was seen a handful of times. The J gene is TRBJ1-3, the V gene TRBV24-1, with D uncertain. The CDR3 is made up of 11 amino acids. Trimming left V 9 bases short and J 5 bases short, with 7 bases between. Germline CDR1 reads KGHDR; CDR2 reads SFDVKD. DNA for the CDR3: TGTGCCACCGCCGACCGAAACACCATATATTTT. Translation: CATADRNTIYF.

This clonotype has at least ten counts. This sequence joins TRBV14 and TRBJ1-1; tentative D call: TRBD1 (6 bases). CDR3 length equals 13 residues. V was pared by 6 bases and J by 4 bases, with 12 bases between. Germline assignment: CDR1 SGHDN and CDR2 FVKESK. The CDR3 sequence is CASSLQGSTEAFF. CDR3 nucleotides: TGTGCCAGCAGTCTACAGGGTAGCACTGAAGCTTTCTTT.

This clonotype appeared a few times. The DNA of the CDR3 is TGTGCCAGCAGTTACTCACAGGTGGAGCAGTACTTC. As protein: CASSYSQVEQYF. The chain is built from TRBV6-2 or TRBV6-3 and TRBJ2-7, with D tentatively TRBD1 (5 bases). With 0 bases removed from V and 7 bases from J, the gap between germline ends came to 7 bases. Germline CDR1 is MNHEY and CDR2 is SVGEGT. The CDR3 covers 12 residues.

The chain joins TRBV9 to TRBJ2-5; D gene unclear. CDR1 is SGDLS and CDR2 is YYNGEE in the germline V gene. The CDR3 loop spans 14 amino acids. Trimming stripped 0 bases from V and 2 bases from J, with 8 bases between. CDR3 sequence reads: CASSVVASQETQYF. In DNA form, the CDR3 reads TGTGCCAGCAGCGTAGTAGCATCGCAAGAGACCCAGTACTTC.

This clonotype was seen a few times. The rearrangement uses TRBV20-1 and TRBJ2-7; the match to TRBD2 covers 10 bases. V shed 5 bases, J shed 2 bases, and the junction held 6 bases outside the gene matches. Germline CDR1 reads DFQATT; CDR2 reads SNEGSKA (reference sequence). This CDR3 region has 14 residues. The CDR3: CSAVSGRAPYEQYF. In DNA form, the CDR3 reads TGCAGTGCTGTGAGCGGGAGGGCCCCCTACGAGCAGTACTTC.

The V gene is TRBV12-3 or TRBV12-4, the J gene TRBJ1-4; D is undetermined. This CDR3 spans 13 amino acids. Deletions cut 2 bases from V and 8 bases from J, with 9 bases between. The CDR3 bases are TGTGCCAGCAGTTTATCAGTAATCGAAAAACTGTTTTTT. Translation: CASSLSVIEKLFF.

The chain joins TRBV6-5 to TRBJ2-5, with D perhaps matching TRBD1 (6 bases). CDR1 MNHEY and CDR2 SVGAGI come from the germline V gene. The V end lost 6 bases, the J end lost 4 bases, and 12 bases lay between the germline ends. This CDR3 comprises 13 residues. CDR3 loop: CASRLQGIETQYF. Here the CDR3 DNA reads TGTGCCAGCAGATTACAGGGTATAGAGACCCAGTACTTC.

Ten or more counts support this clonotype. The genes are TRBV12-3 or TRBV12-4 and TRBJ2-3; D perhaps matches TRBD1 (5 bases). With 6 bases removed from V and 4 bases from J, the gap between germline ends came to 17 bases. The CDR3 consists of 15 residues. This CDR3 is CASSPRSVGADTQYF. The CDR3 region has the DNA TGTGCCAGCAGCCCCCGCTCTGTAGGGGCAGATACGCAGTATTTT.

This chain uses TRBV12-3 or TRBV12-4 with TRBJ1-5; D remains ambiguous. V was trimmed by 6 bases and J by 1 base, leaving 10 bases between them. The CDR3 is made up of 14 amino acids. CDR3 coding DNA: TGTGCCAGCAGAGCGGAGGTCAGCAATCAGCCCCAGCATTTT. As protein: CASRAEVSNQPQHF.

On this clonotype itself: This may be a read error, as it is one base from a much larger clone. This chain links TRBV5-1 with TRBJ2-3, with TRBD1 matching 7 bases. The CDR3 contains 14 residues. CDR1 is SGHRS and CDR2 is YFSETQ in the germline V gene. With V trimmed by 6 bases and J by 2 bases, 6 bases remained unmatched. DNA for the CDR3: TGCGCCAGCATAAAGACAGGGACCACAGATACGCAGTATTTT. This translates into CASIKTGTTDTQYF.

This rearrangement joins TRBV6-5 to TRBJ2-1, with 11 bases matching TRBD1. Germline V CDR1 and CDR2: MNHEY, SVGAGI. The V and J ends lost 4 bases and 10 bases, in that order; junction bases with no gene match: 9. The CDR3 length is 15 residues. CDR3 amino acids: CASSFRDRGFREQFF. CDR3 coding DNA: TGTGCCAGCAGTTTCCGGGACAGGGGGTTCAGGGAGCAGTTCTTC.

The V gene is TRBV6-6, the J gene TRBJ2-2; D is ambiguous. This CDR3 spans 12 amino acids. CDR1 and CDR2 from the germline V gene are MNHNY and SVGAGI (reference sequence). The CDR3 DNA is TGTGCAGTTTCAGGTAGCACACGAGTGCTGTTTTTT. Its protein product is CAVSGSTRVLFF.